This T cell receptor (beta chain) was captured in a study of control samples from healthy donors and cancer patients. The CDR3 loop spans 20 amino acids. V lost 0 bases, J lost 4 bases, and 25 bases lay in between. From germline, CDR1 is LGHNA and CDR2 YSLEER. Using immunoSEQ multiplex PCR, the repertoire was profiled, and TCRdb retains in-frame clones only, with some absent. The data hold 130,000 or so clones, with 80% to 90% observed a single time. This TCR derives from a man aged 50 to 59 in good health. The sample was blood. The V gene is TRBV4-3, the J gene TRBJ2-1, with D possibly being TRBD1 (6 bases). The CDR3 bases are TGCGCCAGCAGCCAAGATCTGGGGTGGACAGCCCCATTCAAATACAATGAGCAGTTCTTC. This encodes CASSQDLGWTAPFKYNEQFF.